These 3 T cell receptor beta chains originate from one sample sequenced in a study of technical replicates of blood from a few donors. Sequencing was performed with immunoSEQ multiplex PCR; in TCRdb, only in-frame clones are kept and a portion is missing. The table lists about 73,000 clones, roughly 93% of them singletons, with approximately 0.25% in the top ten. Sequencing used T cells isolated from PBMCs. The receptors were gathered from a human donor in good health.

This sequence joins TRBV18 and TRBJ1-6, with 7 positions matching TRBD1. CDR3 length: 19 amino acids. The germline V gene has CDR1 KGHSH and CDR2 LQKENI. The ends lost 1 base at V and 7 bases at J; junction bases unmatched: 16. For the CDR3, the DNA is TGTGCCAGCTCACCACGCCAAGTGACAGGGACAGAGGAAAATTCACCCCTCCACTTT. It codes for CASSPRQVTGTEENSPLHF.

This clone was observed once. This chain uses TRBV19 with TRBJ1-5; possible D gene TRBD1, 5 bases. This CDR3 is built from 15 residues. Germline CDR1 reads LNHDA; CDR2 reads SQIVND (reference sequence). V lost 4 bases, J lost 0 bases, and 10 bases lay in between. The CDR3 bases are TGTGCCAGTAGTAGGGGGGAATATAGCAATCAGCCCCAGCATTTT. Its protein product is CASSRGEYSNQPQHF. Filled out from reference TRBV19 and TRBJ1-5, the complete variable domain reads DGGITQSPKYLFRKEGQNVTLSCEQNLNHDAMYWYRQDPGQGLRLIYYSQIVNDFQKGDIAEGYSVSREKKESFPLTVTSAQKNPTAFYLCASSRGEYSNQPQHFGDGTRLSIL.

This chain links TRBV6-9 with TRBJ1-1, with a possible D match to TRBD1 (6 bases). The CDR3 totals 15 residues. Germline loops: CDR1 MNHGY, CDR2 SVAAGI. The ends were cut back, 2 bases at V and 4 bases at J, with 14 bases in the middle. In DNA, the CDR3 is TGTGCCAGCAGTTATCAGAATCAGGGGAGCACTGAAGCTTTCTTT. Its translation: CASSYQNQGSTEAFF.